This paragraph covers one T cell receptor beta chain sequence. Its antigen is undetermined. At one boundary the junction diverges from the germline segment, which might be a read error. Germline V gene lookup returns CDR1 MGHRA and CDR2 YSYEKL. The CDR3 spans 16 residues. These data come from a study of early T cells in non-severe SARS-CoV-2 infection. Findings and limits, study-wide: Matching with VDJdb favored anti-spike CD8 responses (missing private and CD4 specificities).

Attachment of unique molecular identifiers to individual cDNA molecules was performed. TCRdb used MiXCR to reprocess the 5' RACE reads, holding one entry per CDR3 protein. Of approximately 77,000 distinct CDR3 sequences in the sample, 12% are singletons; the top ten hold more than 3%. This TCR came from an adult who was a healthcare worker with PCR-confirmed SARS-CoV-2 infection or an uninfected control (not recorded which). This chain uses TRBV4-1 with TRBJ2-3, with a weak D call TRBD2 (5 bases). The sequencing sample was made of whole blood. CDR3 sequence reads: CASSQATTSSADTQYF. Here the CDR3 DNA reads TGCGCCAGCAGTCAAGCGACAACTAGTTCGGCAGATACGCAGTATTTT.